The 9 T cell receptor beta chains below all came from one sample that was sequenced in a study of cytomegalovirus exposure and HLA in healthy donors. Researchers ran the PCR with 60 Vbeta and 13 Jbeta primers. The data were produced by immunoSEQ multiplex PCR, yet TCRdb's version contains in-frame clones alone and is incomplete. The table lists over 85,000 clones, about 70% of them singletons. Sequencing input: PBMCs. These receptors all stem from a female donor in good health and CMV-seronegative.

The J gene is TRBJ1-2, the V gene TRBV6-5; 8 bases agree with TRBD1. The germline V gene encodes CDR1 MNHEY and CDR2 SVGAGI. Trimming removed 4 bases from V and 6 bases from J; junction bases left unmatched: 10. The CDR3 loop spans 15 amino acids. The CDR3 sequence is CASSSPTGGRNGYTF. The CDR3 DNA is TGTGCCAGCAGTTCCCCTACAGGGGGAAGAAATGGCTACACCTTC.

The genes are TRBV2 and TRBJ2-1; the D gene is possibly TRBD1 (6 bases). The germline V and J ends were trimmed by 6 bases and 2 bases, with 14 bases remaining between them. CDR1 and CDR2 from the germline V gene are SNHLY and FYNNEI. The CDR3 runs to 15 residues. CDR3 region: CASSVGTIAYNEQFF. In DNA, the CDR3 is TGTGCCAGCAGCGTAGGGACAATCGCCTACAATGAGCAGTTCTTC.

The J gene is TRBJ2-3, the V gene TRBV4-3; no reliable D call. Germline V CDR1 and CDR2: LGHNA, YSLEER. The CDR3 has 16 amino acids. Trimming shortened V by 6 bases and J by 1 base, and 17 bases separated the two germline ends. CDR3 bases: TGCGCCAGCAGTCACTTCTCGGGTTTTGGCACAGATACGCAGTATTTT. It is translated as CASSHFSGFGTDTQYF.

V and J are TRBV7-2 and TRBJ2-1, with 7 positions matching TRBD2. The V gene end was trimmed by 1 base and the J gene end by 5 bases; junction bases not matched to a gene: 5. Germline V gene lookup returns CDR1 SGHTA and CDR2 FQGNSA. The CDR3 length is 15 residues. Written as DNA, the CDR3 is TGTGCCAGCAGCTTAGGGGGGACTACGAACAATGAGCAGTTCTTC. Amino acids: CASSLGGTTNNEQFF.

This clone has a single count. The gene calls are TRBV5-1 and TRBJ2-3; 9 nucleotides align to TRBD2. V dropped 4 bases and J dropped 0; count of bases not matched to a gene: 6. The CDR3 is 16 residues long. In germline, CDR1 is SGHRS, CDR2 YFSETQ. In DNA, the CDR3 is TGCGCCAGCAGCCATCGACTAGCGGCTAGCACAGATACGCAGTATTTT. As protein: CASSHRLAASTDTQYF.

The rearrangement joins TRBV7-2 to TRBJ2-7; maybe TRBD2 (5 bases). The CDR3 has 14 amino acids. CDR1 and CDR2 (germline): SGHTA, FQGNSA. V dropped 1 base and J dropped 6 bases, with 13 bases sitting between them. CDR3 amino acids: CASSLGGPSGEQYF. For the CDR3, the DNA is TGTGCCAGCAGCTTAGGAGGACCCAGCGGCGAGCAGTACTTC. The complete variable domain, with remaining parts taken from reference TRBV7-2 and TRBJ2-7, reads GAGVSQSPSNKVTEKGKDVELRCDPISGHTALYWYRQSLGQGLEFLIYFQGNSAPDKSGLPSDRFSAERTGGSVSTLTIQRTQQEDSAVYLCASSLGGPSGEQYFGPGTRLTVT.

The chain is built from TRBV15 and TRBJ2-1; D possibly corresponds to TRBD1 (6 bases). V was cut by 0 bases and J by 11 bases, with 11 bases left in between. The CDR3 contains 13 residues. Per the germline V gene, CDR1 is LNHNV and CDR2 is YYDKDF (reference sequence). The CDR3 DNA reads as TGTGCCACCAGCAGAGAGGGGGCGAGTAAGCAGTTCTTC. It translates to CATSREGASKQFF.

CDR3 sequence (DNA): TGTGCCAGCAGCCTGACAGCGAGCTCTGGAAACACCATATATTTT. Its translation: CASSLTASSGNTIYF. The chain couples TRBV7-8 to TRBJ1-3; possibly TRBD1 for D (5 bases). Per the germline V gene, CDR1 is SGHVS and CDR2 is FQNEAQ. The CDR3 is 15 residues long. Trimming took 5 bases from V and 0 from J, leaving 11 bases between them. Combining the CDR3 with reference TRBV7-8 and TRBJ1-3 gives the whole variable domain GAGVSQSPRYKVAKRGQDVALRCDPISGHVSLFWYQQALGQGPEFLTYFQNEAQLDKSGLPSDRFFAERPEGSVSTLKIQRTQQEDSAVYLCASSLTASSGNTIYFGEGSWLTVV.

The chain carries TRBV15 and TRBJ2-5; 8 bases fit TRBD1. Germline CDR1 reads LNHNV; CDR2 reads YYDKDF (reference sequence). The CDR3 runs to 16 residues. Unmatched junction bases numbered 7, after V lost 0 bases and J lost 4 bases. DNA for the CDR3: TGTGCCACCAGCAGAGATTACGGGACAGGAAGAGAGACCCAGTACTTC. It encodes CATSRDYGTGRETQYF.